This TCR beta chain was profiled in a study of post-analysis software for immune sequencing data. Study-wide background: Recorded subtypes: relapsing-remitting, secondary progressive, progressive-relapsing; some patients unannotated. Study observations and caveats: The F measure placed samples prepared in the same batch into strongly shared clusters. Relative to controls, patients had 4 or 5 TRBV segments at higher frequency, with TRBV5-6, TRBV5-1 and TRBV20-1 among these. Among multiple sclerosis patients, normalized Chao1 diversity was significantly below that of controls.

Of note for this clonotype: Its antigen remains unidentified.

Trimming pared 2 bases from V and 1 base from J, leaving 8 bases between. Germline CDR1 and CDR2: MNHNY and SVGAGI (reference sequence). This CDR3 region has 14 residues. Prepared libraries of TCR beta cDNA carried unique molecular identifiers. About 500,000 cDNA molecules came from 1 to 10 million T cells. TCRdb passed the PCR reads through MiXCR, listing each CDR3 protein once. Seen here are 450,000 to 700,000 distinct CDR3 sequences, around 40% observed once, and the top ten hold around 1.7%. Material for sequencing was blood. The source is a girl under 18 with multiple sclerosis. The J gene is TRBJ1-1, the V gene TRBV6-6; no clear D gene. CDR3 sequence (DNA): TGTGCCAGCAGTTACAGGGTGGAGAACACTGAAGCTTTCTTT. Translation: CASSYRVENTEAFF.